Presented here are 32 T cell receptor beta chains from one specimen sequenced in a study of T cells expressing NK-cell markers. From its re-call of the 5' RACE reads, TCRdb lists each CDR3 protein once, without DNA. This sample contains approximately 380,000 distinct CDR3 sequences. Material: blood T cells: a sorted CD56 or NKG2C T cell subset, CD4+ or CD8+ T cells, or bulk PBMC T cells (not recorded which). The receptors derive from a man aged 18 to 70 in good health.

This sequence joins TRBV6-1 and TRBJ1-5; TCRdb indicates TRBD1, and absent DNA this call remains unverified. Looked up from germline, CDR1 is MNHNS and CDR2 is SASEGT. The CDR3 runs 14 residues. The CDR3 region is CASSEGGNGQPQHF.

V gene TRBV5-6 combines with J gene TRBJ2-7. CDR1 is SGHDT and CDR2 is YYEEEE in the germline V gene. The CDR3 runs to 14 residues. CDR3 sequence: CASSFPGGTYEQYF. The entire variable domain, with the rest obtained from reference TRBV5-6 and TRBJ2-7, is as follows: DAGVTQSPTHLIKTRGQQVTLRCSPKSGHDTVSWYQQALGQGPQFIFQYYEEEERQRGNFPDRFSGHQFPNYSSELNVNALLLGDSALYLCASSFPGGTYEQYFGPGTRLTVT.

The rearrangement uses TRBV6-5 and TRBJ2-7; the TCRdb call, TRBD2, lacks DNA for checking. CDR3 size: 15 residues. CDR1 and CDR2 from the germline V gene are MNHEY and SVGAGI. The CDR3 reads CASSYRRGFRHEQYF.

The V call is TRBV6-1, the J call TRBJ2-6; the D call of TRBD2 rests on TCRdb alone, since no DNA is present to check it. Germline values: CDR1 MNHNS, CDR2 SASEGT. This CDR3 has 17 amino acids. CDR3 loop: CASSARGGVSGANVLTF.

CDR3: CASSFGAENTEAFF. The chain couples TRBV12-3 or TRBV12-4 to TRBJ1-1; TCRdb's assignment of TRBD1 cannot be checked, as there is no DNA. The CDR3 consists of 14 residues.

The gene calls are TRBV18 and TRBJ2-7; TCRdb reports TRBD1, a call that lacks DNA to check it against. Germline V gives CDR1 KGHSH, CDR2 LQKENI. CDR3 length: 13 amino acids. The CDR3 reads CASSTGTTYEQYF. Together with reference TRBV18 and TRBJ2-7, the CDR3 gives the full variable domain: NAGVMQNPRHLVRRRGQEARLRCSPMKGHSHVYWYRQLPEEGLKFMVYLQKENIIDESGMPKERFSAEFPKEGPSILRIQQVVRGDSAAYFCASSTGTTYEQYFGPGTRLTVT.

J is TRBJ1-1 and V is TRBV2; the D gene TCRdb calls, TRBD1, cannot be checked with no DNA. The CDR3 runs to 14 residues. The germline V gene has CDR1 SNHLY and CDR2 FYNNEI. CDR3: CASSGPTGVWGAFF.

V usage is TRBV29-1 and J usage is TRBJ1-1. CDR1 is SQVTM and CDR2 is ANQGSEA in the germline V gene. This CDR3 is 12 amino acids long. The chain's CDR3 is CSVKGGRTEAFF.

The rearrangement joins TRBV11-2 to TRBJ2-1; TCRdb returns TRBD1, unconfirmable since there is no DNA. The germline CDR1 and CDR2 sequences are SGHAT and FQNNGV. There are 11 residues in the CDR3. CDR3 region: CASRTGDEQFF.

The chain links TRBV11-2 to TRBJ2-1; no DNA is available, so the TRBD2 call from TCRdb remains unchecked. The CDR3 covers 19 residues. The germline gives CDR1 SGHAT, CDR2 FQNNGV. The CDR3 spells CASSLRRGGRQQGNNEQFF.

The V call is TRBV19, the J call TRBJ2-3; the TCRdb D gene call, TRBD2, has no DNA to confirm it. The length of the CDR3 is 15 residues. Per germline, CDR1 LNHDA and CDR2 SQIVND (reference sequence). CDR3 sequence: CASSPTSDSTDTQYF.

The rearrangement uses TRBV20-1 and TRBJ1-2. The V gene's germline CDR1 is DFQATT and CDR2 SNEGSKA (reference sequence). The CDR3 length is 14 residues. This CDR3 is CSARVGTVGYGYTF.

V usage is TRBV11-2 and J usage is TRBJ1-1; without DNA, the TCRdb call of TRBD1 cannot be checked. CDR1 is SGHAT and CDR2 is FQNNGV in the germline V gene. This CDR3 contains 13 residues. The CDR3 reads CASSPNPGTEAFF.

CDR3 amino acids: CASSYSAAVYEQYF. The V call is TRBV6-5, the J call TRBJ2-7. Germline-derived CDR1 and CDR2 are MNHEY and SVGAGI. The CDR3 consists of 14 residues.

This chain joins TRBV6-2 or TRBV6-3 and TRBJ2-2; TCRdb names TRBD1, which stays unverified in the absence of DNA. Germline V gene data show CDR1 as MNHEY and CDR2 as SVGEGT. This CDR3 is 17 amino acids long. CDR3 sequence reads: CASSRTRGLANTGELFF.

This chain uses TRBV4-1 with TRBJ2-2; TCRdb selects TRBD1, and the lack of DNA leaves this call unchecked. Germline CDR1 reads MGHRA; CDR2 reads YSYEKL. The CDR3 extends over 19 amino acids. The CDR3 sequence is CASSRKSGATNPNTGELFF.

V gene TRBV7-2 combines with J gene TRBJ2-2. Per germline, CDR1 SGHTA and CDR2 FQGNSA. The CDR3 has 16 residues. The CDR3 region is CASSSERVIRTGELFF.

The chain joins TRBV28 to TRBJ1-5; as DNA is missing, the TRBD1 call by TCRdb cannot be tested. The germline V gene has CDR1 MDHEN and CDR2 SYDVKM. This CDR3 spans 15 amino acids. CDR3 loop: CASRPPGSSNQPQHF.

The V and J genes are TRBV7-6 and TRBJ1-6; checking the TCRdb D call of TRBD1 is not possible without DNA. Germline V lookup: CDR1 SGHVS, CDR2 FNYEAQ. CDR3 length: 14 amino acids. The CDR3 sequence is CASSSTGGRSPLHF.

The chain links TRBV12-3 or TRBV12-4 to TRBJ2-1; without DNA, the TCRdb call of TRBD1 cannot be checked. The CDR3 is 14 amino acids. The CDR3 loop is CASSIAGARGEQFF.

The chain combines TRBV10-3 with TRBJ2-3; TCRdb gives TRBD1 as the D gene, but with no DNA this cannot be confirmed. Germline CDR1 reads ENHRY; CDR2 reads SYGVKD. The CDR3 length is 18 residues. The CDR3 loop is CAISESILTGVYTDTQYF.

V gene TRBV5-5 combines with J gene TRBJ2-6. CDR1 and CDR2 (germline): SGHKS, YYEKEE (reference sequence). This CDR3 is built from 16 residues. The CDR3 reads CASSLVLVSGANVLTF.

This sequence joins TRBV29-1 and TRBJ1-2. The CDR3 runs 14 residues. Per the germline V gene, CDR1 is SQVTM and CDR2 is ANQGSEA. This chain's CDR3 is CSVEEWGNPSGYTF. The full variable domain, in which reference TRBV29-1 and TRBJ1-2 provide the parts outside the CDR3, is SAVISQKPSRDICQRGTSLTIQCQVDSQVTMMFWYRQQPGQSLTLIATANQGSEATYESGFVIDKFPISRPNLTFSTLTVSNMSPEDSSIYLCSVEEWGNPSGYTFGSGTRLTVV.

The genes are TRBV6-1 and TRBJ1-5; TCRdb's D gene call, TRBD1, goes unchecked for lack of DNA. The CDR3 runs to 15 residues. CDR1 MNHNS and CDR2 SASEGT come from the germline V gene. CDR3 residues: CASRGVRSHNQPQHF.

This chain uses TRBV5-4 with TRBJ1-5; TCRdb indicates TRBD1, and absent DNA this call remains unverified. This CDR3 has 13 amino acids. Germline V gives CDR1 SGHNT, CDR2 YYREEE (reference sequence). The chain's CDR3 is CASSLALGAPQHF.

The CDR3 loop is CASSLGTGQDQPQHF. The chain couples TRBV5-1 to TRBJ1-5; TCRdb outputs TRBD1, but without DNA this stays unchecked. This CDR3 comprises 15 residues. Germline values: CDR1 SGHRS, CDR2 YFSETQ.

The J gene is TRBJ1-3, the V gene TRBV29-1; no DNA is available, so the TRBD1 call from TCRdb remains unchecked. The V gene's germline CDR1 is SQVTM and CDR2 ANQGSEA. This CDR3 spans 12 amino acids. The CDR3 sequence: CSARDTGNTIYF.

The rearrangement joins TRBV28 to TRBJ1-4; TCRdb proposes TRBD1, but this gene call is untestable without DNA. The CDR3 extends over 15 amino acids. Per the germline V gene, CDR1 is MDHEN and CDR2 is SYDVKM. CDR3 amino acids: CASSPWDRVNEKLFF.

The chain couples TRBV7-2 to TRBJ1-1; lacking DNA, the TRBD1 call made by TCRdb goes unchecked. This CDR3 contains 16 residues. Germline lookup yields CDR1 SGHTA and CDR2 FQGNSA. CDR3 in amino acids: CASSLAGGAMNTEAFF.

The chain links TRBV9 to TRBJ2-1; lacking DNA, the TRBD1 call made by TCRdb goes unchecked. Germline V gene lookup returns CDR1 SGDLS and CDR2 YYNGEE. The CDR3 contains 15 residues. CDR3: CASSVPAGTYNEQFF. Based on the CDR3 plus reference TRBV9 and TRBJ2-1, the full variable domain is DSGVTQTPKHLITATGQRVTLRCSPRSGDLSVYWYQQSLDQGLQFLIQYYNGEERAKGNILERFSAQQFPDLHSELNLSSLELGDSALYFCASSVPAGTYNEQFFGPGTRLTVL.

The rearrangement links TRBV16 to TRBJ1-6; TCRdb names TRBD1, which stays unverified in the absence of DNA. The CDR3 length is 15 residues. Germline V gene sequence: CDR1 KGHSY, CDR2 FQNENV. This chain's CDR3 is CASSWFDRDNSPLHF.

The chain employs TRBV20-1 and TRBJ1-5. Germline CDR1 reads DFQATT; CDR2 reads SNEGSKA (reference sequence). The CDR3 totals 13 residues. CDR3 protein: CSARNNINQPQHF.